The 4 T cell receptor beta chains in this list originate from one sample, sequenced in a study of PD-L1 blockade in urothelial cancer. The sample's time point: pretreatment peripheral blood. TCRdb's copy holds only in-frame clones and misses some; the assay was immunoSEQ multiplex PCR. Among 130,000 or so clones, roughly 83% were seen once, and the ten largest hold under 3.5%. The material sequenced was PBMCs, taken around atezolizumab (anti-PD-L1) treatment. Receptor source: a man aged 45-65 years with urothelial cancer.

This chain links TRBV10-3 with TRBJ1-2, with a tentative D call TRBD1 (5 bases). Trimming stripped 3 bases from V and 3 bases from J, with 11 bases between. Germline V gives CDR1 ENHRY, CDR2 SYGVKD. This CDR3 contains 14 residues. CDR3 residues: CAISEGVPDYGYTF. In DNA form, the CDR3 reads TGTGCCATCAGTGAAGGGGTCCCCGACTATGGCTACACCTTC.

The chain employs TRBV5-1 and TRBJ1-2; the match to TRBD1 covers 8 bases. Unmatched junction bases numbered 12, after V lost 4 bases and J lost 1 base. Germline assignment: CDR1 SGHRS and CDR2 YFSETQ. The CDR3 consists of 17 residues. Written as DNA, the CDR3 is TGCGCCAGCAGCCGAGGGATACTTGACAGGGGTAACTATGGCTACACCTTC. Its protein product is CASSRGILDRGNYGYTF.

The CDR3, as DNA: TGCGCCAGCAGCTTGGGACACTCTAATGAAAAACTGTTTTTT. Translation gives CASSLGHSNEKLFF. This chain joins TRBV5-1 and TRBJ1-4; unclear D gene. The germline V and J ends were trimmed by 0 bases and 3 bases, with 6 bases remaining between them. Germline lookup yields CDR1 SGHRS and CDR2 YFSETQ. The CDR3 sequence is 14 residues long.

The table lists this clone with a few counts. The genes are TRBV28 and TRBJ1-5; D not certain. The CDR3 has 15 residues. Germline CDR1 MDHEN, CDR2 SYDVKM. Deletions cut 6 bases from V and 4 bases from J, with 16 bases between. The CDR3 DNA reads TGTGCCAGCAGGGGTCTCAGGTTAGAAAATCAGCCCCAGCATTTT. Its translation: CASRGLRLENQPQHF.